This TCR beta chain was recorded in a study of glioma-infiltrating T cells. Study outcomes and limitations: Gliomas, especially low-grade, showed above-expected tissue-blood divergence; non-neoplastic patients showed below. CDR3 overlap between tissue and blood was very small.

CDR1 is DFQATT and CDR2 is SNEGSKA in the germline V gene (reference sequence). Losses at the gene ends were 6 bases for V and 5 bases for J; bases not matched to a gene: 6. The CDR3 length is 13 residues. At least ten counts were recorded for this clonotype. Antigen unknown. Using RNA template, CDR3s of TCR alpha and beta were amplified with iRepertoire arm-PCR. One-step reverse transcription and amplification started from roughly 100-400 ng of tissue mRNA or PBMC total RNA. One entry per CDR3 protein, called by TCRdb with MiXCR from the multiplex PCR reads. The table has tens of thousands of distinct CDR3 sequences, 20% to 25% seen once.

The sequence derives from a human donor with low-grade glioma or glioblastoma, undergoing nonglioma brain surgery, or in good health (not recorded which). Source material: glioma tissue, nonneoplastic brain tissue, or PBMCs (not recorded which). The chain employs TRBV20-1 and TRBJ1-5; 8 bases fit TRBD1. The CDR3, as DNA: TGCAGTGCCCAAACAGGGGGGGATCAGCCCCAGCATTTT. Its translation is CSAQTGGDQPQHF.